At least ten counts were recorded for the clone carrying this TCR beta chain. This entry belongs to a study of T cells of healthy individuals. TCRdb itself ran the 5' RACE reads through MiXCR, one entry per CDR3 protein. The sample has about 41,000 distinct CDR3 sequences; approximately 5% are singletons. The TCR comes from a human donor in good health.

The CDR3 nucleotides read TGCAGTGCTATTCAGGGTGGGGGCAACACTGAAGCTTTCTTT. This gives the protein CSAIQGGGNTEAFF. The genes are TRBV20-1 and TRBJ1-1; TRBD1 might be the D (6 bases). Germline loops: CDR1 DFQATT, CDR2 SNEGSKA (reference sequence). V lost 4 bases and J 2 bases, leaving 14 bases between the germline ends. The CDR3 sequence is 14 residues long.